This is a list of T cell receptor beta chains from one sample in a study of blood T cell repertoires in COVID-19. The data were produced by immunoSEQ multiplex PCR, yet TCRdb's version contains in-frame clones alone and is incomplete. The sample has about 200,000 clones; around 84% are singletons. The material sequenced was peripheral blood. The receptors come from a human donor in a cohort sampled during active COVID-19. Both conserved end residues are part of each CDR3. The D gene is left open where the match is weak. Where a row states a size, it is once, few, many or the class of an expanded clone; other rows omit it.

CDR3 protein: CAWRKPTGQNTEAFF
CDR3 DNA: TGTGCCTGGAGGAAACCCACAGGGCAGAACACTGAAGCTTTCTTT
D gene: .
clone size: once
V gene: TRBV30
J gene: TRBJ1-1

CDR3 protein: CASSDSLGGWPGELFF
CDR3 DNA: TGTGCCAGCAGTGACTCTCTGGGAGGATGGCCCGGGGAGCTGTTTTTT
D gene: .
clone size: few
V gene: TRBV6-4
J gene: TRBJ2-2

CDR3 protein: CANRTGSSGANVLTF
CDR3 DNA: TGTGCCAACAGGACAGGGAGCTCTGGGGCCAACGTCCTGACTTTC
D gene: TRBD1
clone size: .
V gene: TRBV28
J gene: TRBJ2-6

CDR3 protein: CASSLSPGNTGELFF
CDR3 DNA: TGTGCCAGCAGCTTAAGCCCAGGGAACACCGGGGAGCTGTTTTTT
D gene: .
clone size: few
V gene: TRBV7-3
J gene: TRBJ2-2

CDR3 protein: CATLRGTGGTGELFF
CDR3 DNA: TGTGCCACCCTTAGAGGGACAGGGGGCACCGGGGAGCTGTTTTTT
D gene: TRBD1
clone size: .
V gene: TRBV6-6
J gene: TRBJ2-2

CDR3 protein: CASSLARSTNTIYF
CDR3 DNA: TGTGCCAGCAGCTTAGCGCGTTCAACAAACACCATATATTTT
D gene: .
clone size: .
V gene: TRBV7-9
J gene: TRBJ1-3

CDR3 protein: CASSDSGGANYGYTF
CDR3 DNA: TGTGCCAGCAGTGACTCGGGTGGAGCTAACTATGGCTACACCTTC
D gene: .
clone size: .
V gene: TRBV6-4
J gene: TRBJ1-2

CDR3 protein: CASSFARVGANVLTF
CDR3 DNA: TGTGCCAGCAGCTTTGCCAGGGTTGGGGCCAACGTCCTGACTTTC
D gene: .
clone size: .
V gene: TRBV7-3
J gene: TRBJ2-6

CDR3 protein: CASSAVTGGSQPQHF
CDR3 DNA: TGTGCCAGTAGTGCCGTGACAGGGGGCTCTCAGCCCCAGCATTTT
D gene: TRBD1
clone size: .
V gene: TRBV19
J gene: TRBJ1-5

CDR3 protein: CAWSITLDTIYF
CDR3 DNA: TGTGCCTGGAGTATTACATTGGACACCATATATTTT
D gene: .
clone size: .
V gene: TRBV30
J gene: TRBJ1-3

CDR3 protein: CASMGGTRIETQYF
CDR3 DNA: TGTGCCAGCATGGGGGGGACCCGGATTGAGACCCAGTACTTC
D gene: TRBD2
clone size: .
V gene: TRBV2
J gene: TRBJ2-5

CDR3 protein: CAWSVHPGFGANTIYF
CDR3 DNA: TGTGCCTGGAGTGTACATCCGGGGTTTGGAGCTAACACCATATATTTT
D gene: .
clone size: .
V gene: TRBV30
J gene: TRBJ1-3

CDR3 protein: CASPPGAGAATSVSYEQYF
CDR3 DNA: TGTGCCAGCCCCCCAGGGGCGGGTGCGGCAACGTCTGTCTCCTACGAGCAGTACTTC
D gene: .
clone size: .
V gene: TRBV28
J gene: TRBJ2-7

CDR3 protein: CATSGGLGQGPIGTQYF
CDR3 DNA: TGTGCCACCAGCGGGGGGCTTGGACAGGGGCCGATAGGTACGCAGTATTTT
D gene: TRBD1
clone size: .
V gene: TRBV15
J gene: TRBJ2-3

CDR3 protein: CASKLGGQGGPDTQYF
CDR3 DNA: TGTGCCAGTAAACTCGGGGGACAGGGAGGGCCAGATACGCAGTATTTT
D gene: TRBD1
clone size: .
V gene: TRBV19
J gene: TRBJ2-3

CDR3 protein: CASSLSGETQYF
CDR3 DNA: TGTGCCAGCAGCTTATCCGGGGAGACCCAGTACTTC
D gene: .
clone size: .
V gene: TRBV7-2
J gene: TRBJ2-5

CDR3 protein: CASSESVVSTDTQYF
CDR3 DNA: TGCGCCAGCAGTGAGTCAGTAGTTTCCACAGATACGCAGTATTTT
D gene: .
clone size: many
V gene: TRBV10-2
J gene: TRBJ2-3

CDR3 protein: CASSLGERSFSGNTIYF
CDR3 DNA: TGTGCCAGCAGTCTCGGGGAAAGATCTTTCTCTGGAAACACCATATATTTT
D gene: .
clone size: .
V gene: TRBV6-6
J gene: TRBJ1-3

CDR3 protein: CASSGTASGTDTQYF
CDR3 DNA: TGTGCCAGCAGTGGAACAGCTTCGGGCACAGATACGCAGTATTTT
D gene: .
clone size: .
V gene: TRBV2
J gene: TRBJ2-3

CDR3 protein: CASSLDRVANTEAFF
CDR3 DNA: TGCGCCAGCAGCTTGGACAGGGTGGCGAACACTGAAGCTTTCTTT
D gene: .
clone size: few
V gene: TRBV5-1
J gene: TRBJ1-1

CDR3 protein: CASSLLWTAEGSCEFF
CDR3 DNA: TGTGCCAGCAGCTTATTATGGACAGCGGAAGGGTCCTGTGAGTTTTTT
D gene: .
clone size: few
V gene: TRBV7-6
J gene: TRBJ1-4

CDR3 protein: CASSGDSKETQYF
CDR3 DNA: TGTGCCAGCAGTGGGGACTCAAAAGAGACCCAGTACTTC
D gene: .
clone size: .
V gene: TRBV2
J gene: TRBJ2-5

CDR3 protein: CASEGLAGNEQFF
CDR3 DNA: TGTGCCAGCGAGGGACTAGCGGGCAATGAGCAGTTCTTC
D gene: TRBD2
clone size: once
V gene: TRBV7-9
J gene: TRBJ2-1

CDR3 protein: CATSDGQLTDTQYF
CDR3 DNA: TGTGCCACCAGTGATGGGCAGCTCACAGATACGCAGTATTTT
D gene: .
clone size: .
V gene: TRBV24-1
J gene: TRBJ2-3

CDR3 protein: CASRDSGDGSDTQYF
CDR3 DNA: TGTGCCAGCAGAGATAGCGGGGATGGTTCAGATACGCAGTATTTT
D gene: TRBD2
clone size: .
V gene: TRBV6-6
J gene: TRBJ2-3

CDR3 protein: CASSLLAATGELFF
CDR3 DNA: TGTGCCAGCAGCTTACTAGCGGCCACCGGGGAGCTGTTTTTT
D gene: TRBD2
clone size: once
V gene: TRBV7-9
J gene: TRBJ2-2

CDR3 protein: CASSDQANRHNSPLHF
CDR3 DNA: TGTGCCAGCAGTGACCAGGCCAATCGACATAATTCACCCCTCCACTTT
D gene: .
clone size: .
V gene: TRBV6-4
J gene: TRBJ1-6

CDR3 protein: CASKAENTGELFF
CDR3 DNA: TGTGCCAGCAAGGCGGAGAACACCGGGGAGCTGTTTTTT
D gene: .
clone size: .
V gene: TRBV12-3/TRBV12-4
J gene: TRBJ2-2

CDR3 protein: CASSWQGGPLHF
CDR3 DNA: TGTGCCAGTAGTTGGCAGGGAGGACCCCTCCACTTT
D gene: .
clone size: .
V gene: TRBV19
J gene: TRBJ1-6

CDR3 protein: CASRQDSNQPQHF
CDR3 DNA: TGTGCCAGCAGACAGGATAGCAATCAGCCCCAGCATTTT
D gene: .
clone size: .
V gene: TRBV2
J gene: TRBJ1-5

CDR3 protein: CASSPQGYGENTEAFF
CDR3 DNA: TGTGCCAGCAGCCCTCAGGGGTACGGGGAGAACACTGAAGCTTTCTTT
D gene: .
clone size: .
V gene: TRBV14
J gene: TRBJ1-1

CDR3 protein: CASRPPGQLPGELFF
CDR3 DNA: TGTGCCAGCAGACCTCCGGGACAGCTCCCCGGGGAGCTGTTTTTT
D gene: TRBD1
clone size: .
V gene: TRBV19
J gene: TRBJ2-2

CDR3 protein: CASSNQGRQPQHF
CDR3 DNA: TGTGCCAGTAGTAATCAGGGCCGCCAGCCCCAGCATTTT
D gene: .
clone size: .
V gene: TRBV19
J gene: TRBJ1-5

CDR3 protein: CASSIDGTGNNYGYTF
CDR3 DNA: TGTGCCAGTAGTATAGATGGGACAGGGAACAACTATGGCTACACCTTC
D gene: TRBD1
clone size: .
V gene: TRBV19
J gene: TRBJ1-2

CDR3 protein: CAISDPTGGGYTF
CDR3 DNA: TGTGCCATCAGTGATCCGACAGGGGGGGGCTACACCTTC
D gene: TRBD1
clone size: .
V gene: TRBV10-3
J gene: TRBJ1-2

CDR3 protein: CATPYIAGQETQYF
CDR3 DNA: TGCGCCACCCCCTACATAGCGGGACAAGAGACCCAGTACTTC
D gene: TRBD2
clone size: .
V gene: TRBV5-1
J gene: TRBJ2-5

CDR3 protein: CASSLAPGVSETQYF
CDR3 DNA: TGTGCCAGCAGCTTAGCGCCGGGGGTATCAGAGACCCAGTACTTC
D gene: .
clone size: .
V gene: TRBV7-8
J gene: TRBJ2-5

CDR3 protein: CATSPSGSGYEQYF
CDR3 DNA: TGCGCCACCTCACCAAGCGGGAGCGGTTACGAGCAGTACTTC
D gene: TRBD2
clone size: .
V gene: TRBV5-1
J gene: TRBJ2-7

CDR3 protein: CAISEGKAGETQYF
CDR3 DNA: TGTGCCATCAGCGAAGGCAAGGCGGGAGAGACCCAGTACTTC
D gene: .
clone size: .
V gene: TRBV10-3
J gene: TRBJ2-5

CDR3 protein: CASSLQRGTEAFF
CDR3 DNA: TGTGCCAGCAGCTTACAGCGGGGGACTGAAGCTTTCTTT
D gene: .
clone size: .
V gene: TRBV7-3
J gene: TRBJ1-1

CDR3 protein: CASSSLAGEGSPLHF
CDR3 DNA: TGTGCCAGCAGCTCCCTCGCAGGGGAAGGCTCACCCCTCCACTTT
D gene: .
clone size: .
V gene: TRBV7-6
J gene: TRBJ1-6

CDR3 protein: CASITTAGFGKLFF
CDR3 DNA: TGTGCCAGCATTACGACAGCGGGTTTTGGAAAACTGTTTTTT
D gene: .
clone size: once
V gene: TRBV2
J gene: TRBJ1-4

CDR3 protein: CASSLTDTQYF
CDR3 DNA: TGCGCCAGCAGCTTGACTGATACGCAGTATTTT
D gene: .
clone size: .
V gene: TRBV5-1
J gene: TRBJ2-3

CDR3 protein: CASSLGPAGTGGTQYF
CDR3 DNA: TGCGCCAGCAGCTTGGGACCCGCCGGGACAGGGGGCACCCAGTACTTC
D gene: TRBD1
clone size: .
V gene: TRBV5-1
J gene: TRBJ2-5

CDR3 protein: CASSLSGGRGYTF
CDR3 DNA: TGTGCCAGCAGTTTATCAGGGGGACGGGGCTACACCTTC
D gene: TRBD1
clone size: once
V gene: TRBV12-3/TRBV12-4
J gene: TRBJ1-2

CDR3 protein: CASSLAAGEQYF
CDR3 DNA: TGCGCCAGCAGCTTGGCTGCCGGGGAGCAGTATTTT
D gene: .
clone size: .
V gene: TRBV5-1
J gene: TRBJ2-3